A single sample is the source of the 7 T cell receptor beta chains below, sequenced in a study of OX40 agonist ivuxolimab in advanced cancers. Clones were sequenced by immunoSEQ multiplex PCR, and TCRdb holds only the in-frame ones, with some missing. Of tens of thousands of clones in the sample, 75% to 90% were seen once. This specimen consisted of CD4+ or CD8+ T cells sorted from blood, obtained in a trial of the OX40 agonist ivuxolimab. The receptors here all came from an adult with an advanced solid tumor such as melanoma, head and neck, liver or kidney cancer.

The rearrangement uses TRBV6-5 and TRBJ2-7; unclear D gene. V was trimmed by 0 bases and J by 3 bases, leaving 9 bases between them. The CDR3 extends over 14 amino acids. In germline, CDR1 is MNHEY, CDR2 SVGAGI. The CDR3 protein is CASSYSIDDYEQYF. The CDR3 DNA reads as TGTGCCAGCAGTTACTCGATCGACGACTACGAGCAGTACTTC.

The chain uses TRBV18 and TRBJ2-1, with D tentatively TRBD2 (5 bases). This CDR3 is built from 15 residues. The V and J ends lost 1 base and 6 bases respectively, with 13 bases between them. Per germline, CDR1 KGHSH and CDR2 LQKENI. CDR3: CASSPLAQLGNEQFF. The DNA of the CDR3 is TGTGCCAGCTCACCACTAGCGCAATTGGGCAATGAGCAGTTCTTC. Filled out from reference TRBV18 and TRBJ2-1, the complete variable domain reads NAGVMQNPRHLVRRRGQEARLRCSPMKGHSHVYWYRQLPEEGLKFMVYLQKENIIDESGMPKERFSAEFPKEGPSILRIQQVVRGDSAAYFCASSPLAQLGNEQFFGPGTRLTVL.

The chain carries TRBV7-9 and TRBJ2-1; 11 bases match TRBD2. The CDR3 extends over 15 amino acids. Per germline, CDR1 SEHNR and CDR2 FQNEAQ (reference sequence). Trimming took 1 base from V and 5 from J; bases not matched to a gene: 1. The CDR3 DNA sequence: TGTGCCAGCAGCTTAGGACTAGCGGGGAACAATGAGCAGTTCTTC. It specifies CASSLGLAGNNEQFF.

J is TRBJ2-1 and V is TRBV5-1; D might be TRBD1 or TRBD2, each matching 5 bases. CDR3 length: 20 amino acids. Trimming pared 4 bases from V and 0 bases from J, leaving 26 bases between. Germline V lookup: CDR1 SGHRS, CDR2 YFSETQ. In DNA form, the CDR3 reads TGCGCCAGCAGCCAGACTATCCGGGGCCAAACCATTAGCTCCTACAATGAGCAGTTCTTC. Protein: CASSQTIRGQTISSYNEQFF.

In its sample, this clone was seen once. CDR3 sequence: CASSLAVGTSGRSSYNEQFF. The DNA of the CDR3 is TGCGCCAGCAGCTTGGCCGTCGGGACTAGCGGCCGGAGCTCCTACAATGAGCAGTTCTTC. The chain carries TRBV5-1 and TRBJ2-1; the match to TRBD2 covers 11 bases. J lost 0 bases, V lost 0 bases, and 11 bases had no gene match. The CDR3 is made up of 20 amino acids. Germline CDR1 and CDR2: SGHRS and YFSETQ.

The genes are TRBV27 and TRBJ1-6; no reliable D call. Germline V gene lookup returns CDR1 MNHEY and CDR2 SMNVEV (reference sequence). V was clipped by 5 bases and J by 0 bases, with 26 bases between them. This CDR3 is 21 amino acids long. This CDR3 is CASSQNGETSGSNSYNSPLHF. The CDR3 DNA is TGTGCCAGCAGTCAAAATGGCGAGACATCGGGATCCAACTCCTATAATTCACCCCTCCACTTT.

The V gene is TRBV5-4, the J gene TRBJ2-1; 8 bases match TRBD2. The CDR3 extends over 16 amino acids. Germline lookup yields CDR1 SGHNT and CDR2 YYREEE (reference sequence). Trimming took 4 bases from V and 2 from J; bases not matched to a gene: 8. Written as DNA, the CDR3 is TGTGCCAGCAGCCCACGAGCGGGAGAGACCTACAATGAGCAGTTCTTC. It encodes CASSPRAGETYNEQFF.